The 23 T cell receptor beta chains presented below share a single source sample, sequenced in a study of patients and donors after allogeneic stem cell transplantation (dated by TCRdb to the early 2020s). Library preparation was by RT-PCR. The run used a NextSeq 550. TCRdb's own reprocessing of the public reads used fastp at Q25 and MiXCR and kept productive beta chains. Each CDR3 protein gets just one entry, which takes the most common genes and DNA from the rows behind it. In all, the sample holds about a million distinct CDR3 sequences, and under 20% of those were seen once. Clones ranked in the top ten supply 6% of the sample. The sample comprised blood, either unsorted or a sorted T cell fraction (not recorded which). Receptor source: a human donor who was either an allogeneic HSCT recipient or a stem cell or donor lymphocyte infusion donor (not recorded which). It is not recorded whose cells these are; they may come from a transplant donor.

V gene TRBV6-6 combines with J gene TRBJ1-6; TRBD1 matches at 7 bases. CDR3 length: 12 amino acids. Trimming at V came to 5 bases and at J to 10 bases, leaving 2 bases not matched to a gene. Germline CDR1 and CDR2: MNHNY and SVGAGI (reference sequence). CDR3 region: CASSRQGSPLHF. Written as DNA, the CDR3 is TGTGCCAGCAGTCGACAGGGCTCACCCCTCCACTTT.

V and J are TRBV12-3 or TRBV12-4 and TRBJ1-2; perhaps TRBD1 as D (5 bases). Between the trimmed V and J ends, which lost 0 bases and 7 bases, there was a span of 9 bases. The CDR3 covers 13 residues. CDR3 protein: CASSLAGLGGYTF. DNA of the CDR3: TGTGCCAGCAGTTTAGCGGGACTTGGTGGCTACACCTTC.

This clonotype occurred many times. The genes are TRBV12-3 or TRBV12-4 and TRBJ2-1; 10 nucleotides match TRBD1. The CDR3 is 14 residues long. Trimming took 7 bases from V and 9 from J; bases not matched to a gene: 9. The CDR3 region is CASKPGQGTAEQFF. CDR3 in DNA: TGTGCCAGCAAGCCGGGACAGGGGACAGCTGAGCAGTTCTTC.

V and J are TRBV11-2 and TRBJ2-1, with TRBD2 matching 9 bases. CDR1 and CDR2 from the germline V gene are SGHAT and FQNNGV. This CDR3 region has 16 residues. After removal of 5 bases from V and 2 bases from J, the junction contained 7 bases not matched to a gene. The CDR3 reads CASSPSERGAYNEQFF. The CDR3, as DNA: TGTGCCAGCAGCCCTTCGGAGCGGGGGGCCTACAATGAGCAGTTCTTC.

At least ten counts were recorded for this clonotype. V usage is TRBV12-3 or TRBV12-4 and J usage is TRBJ1-3; D unresolved. This CDR3 spans 13 amino acids. The V end was cut by 3 bases, the J end by 3 bases, with 6 bases between. The CDR3 DNA is TGTGCCAGCAGTTTGGGGAATGGAAACACCATATATTTT. This codes for CASSLGNGNTIYF.

The chain uses TRBV19 and TRBJ2-1, with D possibly TRBD1 on 5 matching bases. The V gene's germline CDR1 is LNHDA and CDR2 SQIVND (reference sequence). Trimming cost V 7 bases and J 5 bases, with 12 bases left between them. The CDR3 runs 13 residues. This chain's CDR3 is CASNWGLNNEQFF. The CDR3 DNA reads TGTGCCAGTAATTGGGGCCTGAACAATGAGCAGTTCTTC.

This chain joins TRBV6-1 and TRBJ1-1; D perhaps matches TRBD1 (6 bases). The CDR3 covers 13 residues. From germline, CDR1 is MNHNS and CDR2 SASEGT. V was trimmed by 5 bases and J by 5 bases, leaving 12 bases between them. CDR3 protein: CASSTQGKTEAFF. The CDR3, as DNA: TGTGCCAGCAGTACCCAGGGGAAAACTGAAGCTTTCTTT.

This clonotype was found many times. The rearrangement links TRBV4-2 to TRBJ2-3, with no clear D. V lost 0 bases and J lost 2, with 9 bases in between. Germline CDR1 reads LGHNA; CDR2 reads YNFKEQ. There are 15 residues in the CDR3. CDR3 DNA sequence: TGTGCCAGCAGCCAAGAAACCGTCCTCACAGATACGCAGTATTTT. Amino acids: CASSQETVLTDTQYF.

This clonotype was found a few times. This chain links TRBV7-3 with TRBJ1-2, with D tentatively TRBD1 (5 bases). Germline V gives CDR1 SGHTA, CDR2 FQGTGA. The CDR3 loop spans 17 amino acids. The ends were cut back, 1 base at V and 6 bases at J, with 21 bases in the middle. The CDR3 sequence is CASSLNGVRTPQDGYTF. The DNA for the CDR3 is TGTGCCAGCAGCTTAAATGGGGTCCGGACACCCCAAGATGGCTACACCTTC. The variable domain in full, with the rest retrieved from reference TRBV7-3 and TRBJ1-2, is GAGVSQTPSNKVTEKGKYVELRCDPISGHTALYWYRQSLGQGPEFLIYFQGTGAADDSGLPNDRFFAVRPEGSVSTLKIQRTERGDSAVYLCASSLNGVRTPQDGYTFGSGTRLTVV.

This clonotype was counted ten times or more. This sequence joins TRBV12-3 or TRBV12-4 and TRBJ1-5; D may be TRBD1 (6 bases). This CDR3 comprises 13 residues. V lost 6 bases, J lost 4 bases, and 10 bases lay in between. The CDR3 protein is CASRSTGNQPQHF. The CDR3 bases are TGTGCCAGCAGATCTACAGGGAATCAGCCCCAGCATTTT.

The J gene is TRBJ2-2, the V gene TRBV24-1; 8 bases are a match to TRBD2. The CDR3 loop spans 17 amino acids. V shed 1 base, J shed 5 bases, and the junction held 8 bases outside the gene matches. Germline V lookup: CDR1 KGHDR, CDR2 SFDVKD. The chain's CDR3 is CATSDFPAGVGTGELFF. In DNA form, the CDR3 reads TGTGCCACCAGTGATTTCCCAGCGGGAGTAGGAACCGGGGAGCTGTTTTTT.

This clonotype was seen only a few times. The CDR3 DNA reads as TGTGCCATCAGGTTAGCGGGAGCAGGAGATACGCAGTATTTT. The encoded protein is CAIRLAGAGDTQYF. This sequence joins TRBV10-3 and TRBJ2-3; 9 bases are a match to TRBD2. The V gene's germline CDR1 is ENHRY and CDR2 SYGVKD. The junction had 6 bases not matched to a gene; V was cut back by 6 bases and J by 5 bases. The CDR3 totals 14 residues.

The chain has TRBV3-1 and TRBJ2-7; D uncertain. CDR1 LGHDT and CDR2 YNNKEL come from the germline V gene (reference sequence). The CDR3 loop spans 15 amino acids. The V gene lost 3 bases and the J gene lost 4 bases, with 16 bases spanning the gap. CDR3 protein: CASSHRPDKEYEQYF. CDR3 sequence (DNA): TGTGCCAGCAGCCATCGGCCAGATAAAGAATACGAGCAGTACTTC.

Concerning this clonotype itself: This is likely a read error, given that the CDR3 carries no conserved phenylalanine or tryptophan at its end. The chain links TRBV27 to TRBJ1-2, with 7 positions matching TRBD1. Germline CDR1 reads MNHEY; CDR2 reads SMNVEV (reference sequence). Trimming cost V 8 bases and J 2 bases; bases outside gene matches: 2. The CDR3 loop spans 12 amino acids. The CDR3 region is CASPGQNYGYTS. The CDR3 nucleotides are TGTGCCAGCCCGGGACAGAACTATGGCTACACCTCC.

The rearrangement links TRBV9 to TRBJ1-1, with 11 positions matching TRBD1. Looked up from germline, CDR1 is SGDLS and CDR2 is YYNGEE. Trimming removed 4 bases from V and 5 bases from J; junction bases left unmatched: 10. This CDR3 contains 16 residues. The CDR3 region has the DNA TGTGCCAGCAGCCCCGGACAGGGGGCGGGGTGGACTGAAGCTTTCTTT. It translates to CASSPGQGAGWTEAFF.

This chain uses TRBV6-1 with TRBJ1-2; perhaps TRBD1 as D (6 bases). Germline V gives CDR1 MNHNS, CDR2 SASEGT. This CDR3 spans 14 amino acids. Trimming took 6 bases from V and 4 from J, leaving 15 bases between them. The DNA for the CDR3 is TGTGCCAGCAGCGGGACACCCGGATTCTATGGCTACACCTTC. Its protein product is CASSGTPGFYGYTF.

This chain joins TRBV7-2 and TRBJ1-2; 7 bases map to TRBD1. This CDR3 contains 15 residues. The germline V gene encodes CDR1 SGHTA and CDR2 FQGNSA. The V segment lost 6 bases and the J segment 4 bases; nucleotides outside the gene matches: 11. This CDR3 reads CASRRDGTDRYGYTF. CDR3 coding DNA: TGTGCCAGCAGGAGAGACGGGACAGACCGCTATGGCTACACCTTC.

This clonotype came up many times. J is TRBJ2-7 and V is TRBV12-3 or TRBV12-4; D not certain. The CDR3 is 13 amino acids. Between the trimmed V and J ends, which lost 1 base and 6 bases, there was a span of 10 bases. The CDR3 loop is CASSLVSGFEQYF. CDR3 coding DNA: TGTGCCAGCAGTTTAGTTTCCGGGTTCGAGCAGTACTTC.

This chain uses TRBV20-1 with TRBJ1-1; D is undetermined. The germline V gene has CDR1 DFQATT and CDR2 SNEGSKA (reference sequence). The CDR3 totals 13 residues. CDR3 amino acids: CRPRLWEDTEAFF. The CDR3 region has the DNA TGCCGGCCTCGCCTCTGGGAAGACACTGAAGCTTTCTTT.

The chain links TRBV12-3 or TRBV12-4 to TRBJ2-7; D is tentatively TRBD1 or TRBD2 (6 bases each). CDR3 size: 12 residues. V lost 5 bases to trimming and J lost 5 bases, with 10 bases between them. Here the CDR3 reads CASSHREDEQYF. The CDR3 DNA reads as TGTGCCAGCAGTCACAGGGAGGACGAGCAGTACTTC.

This chain connects TRBV9 to TRBJ2-1; 7 nucleotides line up with TRBD2. The CDR3 spans 18 residues. The germline V gene has CDR1 SGDLS and CDR2 YYNGEE. The trim removed 0 bases at V and 1 base at J, leaving 10 bases unmatched. CDR3 amino acids: CASSVERFDGRSYNEQFF. Here the CDR3 DNA reads TGTGCCAGCAGCGTAGAGAGGTTCGACGGGAGGTCCTACAATGAGCAGTTCTTC.

This clonotype has only a few counts. The chain uses TRBV20-1 and TRBJ1-2; D is unresolved. Trimming left V 3 bases short and J 8 bases short, with 10 bases between. CDR3 length: 11 amino acids. Per germline, CDR1 DFQATT and CDR2 SNEGSKA (reference sequence). The CDR3 reads CSASSERGYTF. DNA for the CDR3: TGCAGTGCTAGCTCCGAGCGGGGCTACACCTTC.

CDR3 in DNA: TGTGCCAGCAGCCAGGACCCTGCGGGACAGGGGGCTCTTGGCTACACCTTC. Translating gives CASSQDPAGQGALGYTF. The chain combines TRBV3-1 with TRBJ1-2, with 12 bases that match TRBD1. Germline V gives CDR1 LGHDT, CDR2 YNNKEL (reference sequence). V shed 3 bases, J shed 7 bases, and the junction held 12 bases outside the gene matches. This CDR3 has 17 amino acids.